This passage covers 14 T cell receptor beta chains from one sample sequenced in a study of shared T cell receptors in the human thymus. Profiling relied on immunoSEQ multiplex PCR, and the TCRdb table lists in-frame clones only, not all of them. Altogether hundreds of thousands of clones are present, over 75% being singletons, with the ten largest covering 0.0094%. The data were also submitted as part of a second study, on human thymus T cells.

The sequenced sample was thymocytes. The receptors were gathered from a boy less than two years old with a congenital heart defect.

The DNA for the CDR3 is TGTGCCAGCAGCTCACTCACGGGACAGGGGTGCTACGAGCAGTACTTC. Translation: CASSSLTGQGCYEQYF. The V call is TRBV7-2, the J call TRBJ2-5; 10 nucleotides align to TRBD1. The J call is doubtful: the DNA matches TRBJ2-7 better. Germline CDR1 reads SGHTA; CDR2 reads FQGNSA. The CDR3 has 16 amino acids.

The chain employs TRBV18 and TRBJ2-7, with D possibly being TRBD2 (6 bases). The ends were cut back, 5 bases at V and 1 base at J, with 24 bases in the middle. Per the germline V gene, CDR1 is KGHSH and CDR2 is LQKENI. The CDR3 has 18 amino acids. In DNA form, the CDR3 reads TGTGCCAGCTCAAGCCGAGGGACTGGTCCCACTTGGTCCTACGAGCAGTACTTC. Its translation is CASSSRGTGPTWSYEQYF. The entire variable domain, with the rest obtained from reference TRBV18 and TRBJ2-7, is as follows: NAGVMQNPRHLVRRRGQEARLRCSPMKGHSHVYWYRQLPEEGLKFMVYLQKENIIDESGMPKERFSAEFPKEGPSILRIQQVVRGDSAAYFCASSSRGTGPTWSYEQYFGPGTRLTVT.

In nucleotides, the CDR3 is TGCGCCAGCAGCAGACCGGGACTAGCGGGCCACAATGAGCAGTTCTTC. As protein: CASSRPGLAGHNEQFF. This chain uses TRBV5-1 with TRBJ2-1; 12 nucleotides line up with TRBD2. There are 16 residues in the CDR3. Trimming took 4 bases from V and 5 from J; bases not matched to a gene: 7. From germline, CDR1 is SGHRS and CDR2 YFSETQ.

The gene calls are TRBV5-6 and TRBJ2-1; 9 bases line up with TRBD1. CDR1 SGHDT and CDR2 YYEEEE come from the germline V gene. With 5 bases clipped from V and 5 bases from J, the junction kept 8 bases outside the gene matches. The CDR3 length is 15 residues. CDR3 sequence reads: CASSPGQGKDNEQFF. The CDR3 nucleotides are TGTGCCAGCAGTCCTGGACAGGGGAAAGACAATGAGCAGTTCTTC.

The chain uses TRBV6-5 and TRBJ2-7, with D possibly matching TRBD1 (5 bases). CDR3 length: 14 amino acids. V lost 6 bases and J lost 3, with 15 bases in between. Germline V gene lookup returns CDR1 MNHEY and CDR2 SVGAGI. The CDR3 reads CASRPDSDHYEQYF. CDR3 coding DNA: TGTGCCAGCAGACCCGACAGTGATCACTACGAGCAGTACTTC.

J is TRBJ2-3 and V is TRBV25-1; D is perhaps TRBD2 (6 bases). This CDR3 comprises 16 residues. Trimming pared 4 bases from V and 4 bases from J, leaving 18 bases between. The germline V gene has CDR1 MGHDK and CDR2 SYGVNS. CDR3 residues: CASSAALAGVADTQYF. The CDR3 DNA reads TGTGCCAGCAGTGCTGCACTAGCCGGGGTTGCAGATACGCAGTATTTT.

This chain connects TRBV28 to TRBJ2-7; D possibly corresponds to TRBD2 (6 bases). Germline values: CDR1 MDHEN, CDR2 SYDVKM. The V gene lost 8 bases and the J gene lost 0 bases, with 20 bases spanning the gap. The CDR3 contains 16 residues. The CDR3 DNA is TGTGCCAGCCCCCCGTTTAGGGAGGAACTCTCCTACGAGCAGTACTTC. It is translated as CASPPFREELSYEQYF.

The rearrangement joins TRBV30 to TRBJ2-5; TRBD2 agrees at 12 bases. The CDR3 is 12 amino acids. V lost 7 bases and J lost 5; bases outside the gene matches: 2. The germline gives CDR1 GTSNPN, CDR2 SVGIG (reference sequence). The CDR3 DNA follows: TGTGCCTTCCTAGCGGGGGGGGAGACCCAGTACTTC. Protein sequence: CAFLAGGETQYF.

The chain recombines TRBV9 with TRBJ1-1, with 7 bases matching TRBD1. Germline assignment: CDR1 SGDLS and CDR2 YYNGEE. With 4 bases clipped from V and 4 bases from J, the junction kept 19 bases outside the gene matches. The CDR3 runs 18 residues. The CDR3 spells CASSPTATGWRSGTEAFF. CDR3 bases: TGTGCCAGCAGCCCTACCGCGACAGGGTGGCGTAGCGGCACTGAAGCTTTCTTT.

J is TRBJ2-1 and V is TRBV30, with D unresolved. Germline V gene data show CDR1 as GTSNPN and CDR2 as SVGIG (reference sequence). Trimming pared 7 bases from V and 6 bases from J, leaving 22 bases between. The CDR3 is 15 residues long. CDR3 loop: CAYTVGIWRGNEQFF. The CDR3 DNA reads as TGTGCCTATACGGTAGGAATTTGGCGAGGCAATGAGCAGTTCTTC. The full variable domain, rest sourced from reference TRBV30 and TRBJ2-1, is SQTIHQWPATLVQPVGSPLSLECTVEGTSNPNLYWYRQAAGRGLQLLFYSVGIGQISSEVPQNLSASRPQDRQFILSSKKLLLSDSGFYLCAYTVGIWRGNEQFFGPGTRLTVL.

J is TRBJ2-1 and V is TRBV5-1, with D tentatively TRBD2 (5 bases). V dropped 4 bases and J dropped 0 bases, with 20 bases sitting between them. Per germline, CDR1 SGHRS and CDR2 YFSETQ. CDR3 length: 18 residues. The CDR3 loop is CASSRLTGFSSSYNEQFF. CDR3 nucleotides: TGCGCCAGCAGCCGCTTGACGGGGTTCTCCAGCTCCTACAATGAGCAGTTCTTC.

The J gene is TRBJ2-1, the V gene TRBV20-1; D is ambiguous. Germline-derived CDR1 and CDR2 are DFQATT and SNEGSKA (reference sequence). Trimming shortened V by 6 bases and J by 8 bases, and 11 bases separated the two germline ends. The CDR3 runs 11 residues. DNA of the CDR3: TGCAGTGCCAAGAGTGTCGATGAGCAGTTCTTC. Protein sequence: CSAKSVDEQFF.

This chain links TRBV7-9 with TRBJ1-3, with D possibly matching TRBD1 (5 bases). The CDR3 is made up of 14 amino acids. The V gene's germline CDR1 is SEHNR and CDR2 FQNEAQ (reference sequence). Deletions cut 6 bases from V and 0 bases from J, with 9 bases between. Written as DNA, the CDR3 is TGTGCCAGCAGGGGGCTCCTCTCTGGAAACACCATATATTTT. Translation: CASRGLLSGNTIYF.

This chain uses TRBV5-6 with TRBJ1-2; D is unresolved. The CDR3 loop spans 13 amino acids. Germline CDR1 reads SGHDT; CDR2 reads YYEEEE. V shed 6 bases and J shed 4 bases, with 13 bases lying between them. This CDR3 reads CASTPGRGYGYTF. In nucleotides, the CDR3 is TGTGCCAGCACCCCGGGGAGAGGCTATGGCTACACCTTC.